A single sample is the source of the 13 T cell receptor beta chains below, sequenced in a study of cytomegalovirus exposure and HLA in healthy donors. The PCR ran on 60 Vbeta and 13 Jbeta primers. TCRdb's copy holds only in-frame clones and misses some; the assay was immunoSEQ multiplex PCR. The sample has approximately 250,000 clones, roughly 78% seen once. The sample comprised PBMCs. These receptors originate from a boy aged 5-17 years in good health and CMV-seronegative.

The chain has TRBV5-1 and TRBJ2-5, with a possible D match to TRBD1 (6 bases). The end of the DNA fits TRBJ2-7 better, so the J call may be wrong. The CDR3 spans 14 residues. Germline CDR1 reads SGHRS; CDR2 reads YFSETQ. In DNA, the CDR3 is TGCGCCAGCAGCTTGGGGCAGGGGTCCTACGAGCAGTACTTC. Encoded protein: CASSLGQGSYEQYF.

The genes are TRBV10-3 and TRBJ1-2; D gene unclear. V was shortened by 3 bases and J by 3 bases, with 8 bases between the two germline ends. The germline V gene has CDR1 ENHRY and CDR2 SYGVKD. CDR3 length: 13 residues. The CDR3 DNA follows: TGTGCCATCAGTGAAACCGGGGACTATGGCTACACCTTC. Translating it yields CAISETGDYGYTF.

This clone was observed a few times. The chain combines TRBV29-1 with TRBJ2-7; TRBD2 matches at 7 bases. Germline assignment: CDR1 SQVTM and CDR2 ANQGSEA. Trimming removed 4 bases from V and 0 bases from J; junction bases left unmatched: 3. CDR3 length: 13 amino acids. DNA for the CDR3: TGCAGCGTTGGGGCTAGCGGCTCCTACGAGCAGTACTTC. As protein: CSVGASGSYEQYF.

The CDR3 sequence: CASSLQGGDTEAFF. The CDR3 DNA reads TGTGCCAGCAGCTTACAGGGCGGGGACACTGAAGCTTTCTTT. J is TRBJ1-1 and V is TRBV7-6; the D gene is possibly TRBD1 (5 bases). V was trimmed by 2 bases and J by 3 bases, leaving 10 bases between them. Germline values: CDR1 SGHVS, CDR2 FNYEAQ. The CDR3 is 14 residues long.

V usage is TRBV19 and J usage is TRBJ2-2; D unresolved. Per germline, CDR1 LNHDA and CDR2 SQIVND (reference sequence). This CDR3 spans 16 amino acids. The V and J ends lost 5 bases and 1 base respectively, with 14 bases between them. The CDR3 coding sequence is TGTGCCAGTAGTTTGATGGAATGGAGGAACACCGGGGAGCTGTTTTTT. This codes for CASSLMEWRNTGELFF.

The chain has TRBV7-9 and TRBJ2-5; 9 positions match TRBD2. The closer fit of TRBJ2-7 to the DNA end suggests the J call may be wrong. The CDR3 is made up of 16 amino acids. CDR1 is SEHNR, CDR2 FQNEAQ, per germline (reference sequence). The CDR3 reads CASSLTTSGPPYEQYF. CDR3 DNA: TGTGCCAGCAGCTTAACCACTAGCGGGCCCCCCTACGAGCAGTACTTC.

V usage is TRBV2 and J usage is TRBJ1-2; 8 bases match TRBD1. The length of the CDR3 is 14 residues. Germline V gene sequence: CDR1 SNHLY, CDR2 FYNNEI. With 6 bases clipped from V and 6 bases from J, the junction kept 9 bases outside the gene matches. CDR3 sequence: CASRGTGLTNGYTF. CDR3 coding DNA: TGTGCCAGCAGGGGGACAGGACTTACGAATGGCTACACCTTC.

This chain connects TRBV30 to TRBJ2-7, with a weak D call TRBD2 (6 bases). The CDR3 covers 12 residues. V shed 3 bases and J shed 1 base, with 7 bases lying between them. Germline CDR1 GTSNPN, CDR2 SVGIG (reference sequence). CDR3 region: CAWRSGSYEQYF. Here the CDR3 DNA reads TGTGCCTGGAGAAGCGGGTCCTACGAGCAGTACTTC.

This sequence joins TRBV27 and TRBJ1-1; possible D gene TRBD1, 6 bases. V lost 2 bases and J lost 3, with 19 bases in between. This CDR3 has 17 amino acids. Germline CDR1 reads MNHEY; CDR2 reads SMNVEV (reference sequence). Written as DNA, the CDR3 is TGTGCCAGCAGTTTAATCGGGACAACCTGGGCTGACACTGAAGCTTTCTTT. Amino acid sequence: CASSLIGTTWADTEAFF.

The chain has TRBV5-1 and TRBJ2-2, with D possibly TRBD2 on 6 matching bases. V was trimmed by 3 bases and J by 6 bases, leaving 18 bases between them. The CDR3 spans 16 residues. Germline assignment: CDR1 SGHRS and CDR2 YFSETQ. The CDR3 sequence is CASSSLAGRGSGELFF. In nucleotides, the CDR3 is TGCGCCAGCAGCTCTTTGGCGGGGCGCGGTTCCGGGGAGCTGTTTTTT.

J is TRBJ2-1 and V is TRBV5-1, with 11 bases fitting TRBD2. The V segment lost 0 bases and the J segment 8 bases; nucleotides outside the gene matches: 7. The CDR3 covers 16 residues. Germline values: CDR1 SGHRS, CDR2 YFSETQ. CDR3: CASSLEVSGGAYEQFF. DNA for the CDR3: TGCGCCAGCAGCTTGGAGGTTAGCGGGGGGGCCTATGAGCAGTTCTTC.

The rearrangement uses TRBV5-1 and TRBJ2-3, with D uncertain. The CDR3 has 15 amino acids. V was shortened by 0 bases and J by 1 base, with 9 bases between the two germline ends. Germline CDR1 is SGHRS and CDR2 is YFSETQ. The CDR3 DNA is TGCGCCAGCAGCTTGGCAGGTCGCGGCACAGATACGCAGTATTTT. Amino acids: CASSLAGRGTDTQYF.

J is TRBJ1-2 and V is TRBV4-2; D not resolved. Trimming shortened V by 4 bases and J by 5 bases, and 8 bases separated the two germline ends. CDR1 is LGHNA, CDR2 YNFKEQ, per germline. CDR3 length: 12 amino acids. The chain's CDR3 is CASSLLPYGYTF. The CDR3 DNA sequence: TGTGCCAGCAGCCTCCTCCCTTATGGCTACACCTTC.